This T cell receptor (beta chain) was retrieved from a study of blood T cells in healthy people across ages. The V gene lost 4 bases and the J gene lost 4 bases, with 14 bases spanning the gap. The CDR3 consists of 15 residues. The germline V gene has CDR1 SGHRS and CDR2 YFSETQ. Through a sample-barcoded 5' primer and a J-beta primer mix, a second PCR was run for roughly 6 to 12 cycles. Paired-end reads containing CDR3 totaled no fewer than 2.5 million for each sample. TCRdb ran MiXCR on the 5' RACE reads and lists one entry per CDR3 protein. The table lists roughly 550,000 distinct CDR3 sequences, nearly 25% of them singletons. The same data also went into a second study, on T cells of mothers and their children. That paper states: Sequencing returned over 8 million TCR beta CDR3 reads per mother and around 3 million per child.

This chain links TRBV5-1 with TRBJ1-4; D is possibly TRBD1 (6 bases). This sequence originates from a boy aged 5-17 years in good health. Sequenced material: blood. This chain's CDR3 is CASSAGAGDNEKLFF. The CDR3 region has the DNA TGCGCCAGCAGCGCCGGGGCAGGGGATAATGAAAAACTGTTTTTT.